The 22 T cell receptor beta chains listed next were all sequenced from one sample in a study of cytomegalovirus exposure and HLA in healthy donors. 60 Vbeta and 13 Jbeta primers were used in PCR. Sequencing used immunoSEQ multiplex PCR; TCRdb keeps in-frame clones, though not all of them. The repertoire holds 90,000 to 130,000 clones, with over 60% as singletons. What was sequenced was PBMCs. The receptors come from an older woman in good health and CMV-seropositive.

CDR3 loop: CASSIRGLSTGELFF. CDR3 nucleotides: TGTGCCAGTAGTATCAGGGGTCTAAGCACCGGGGAGCTGTTTTTT. The rearrangement links TRBV19 to TRBJ2-2; D might be TRBD1 (6 bases). This CDR3 spans 15 amino acids. Germline V CDR1 and CDR2: LNHDA, SQIVND (reference sequence). Deletions cut 3 bases from V and 4 bases from J, with 12 bases between.

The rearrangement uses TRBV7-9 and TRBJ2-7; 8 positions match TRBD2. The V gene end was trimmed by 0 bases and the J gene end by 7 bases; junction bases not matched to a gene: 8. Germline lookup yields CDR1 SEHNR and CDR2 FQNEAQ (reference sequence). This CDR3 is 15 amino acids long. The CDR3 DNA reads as TGTGCCAGCAGCTTAGCAACGGGAGGGCCGGAGGAGCAGTACTTC. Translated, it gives CASSLATGGPEEQYF.

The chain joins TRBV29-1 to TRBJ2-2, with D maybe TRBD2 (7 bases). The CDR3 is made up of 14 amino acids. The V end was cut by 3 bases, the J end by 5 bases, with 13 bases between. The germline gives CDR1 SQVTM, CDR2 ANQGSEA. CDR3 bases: TGCAGCGTTGACGGGGGGCGCGGGACCGGGGAGCTGTTTTTT. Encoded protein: CSVDGGRGTGELFF.

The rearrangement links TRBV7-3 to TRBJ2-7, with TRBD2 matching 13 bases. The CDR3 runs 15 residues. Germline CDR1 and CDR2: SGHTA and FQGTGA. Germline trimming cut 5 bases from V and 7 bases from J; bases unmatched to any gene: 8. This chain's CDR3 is CASSNGLAGVEEQYF. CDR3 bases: TGTGCCAGCAGCAACGGACTAGCGGGAGTCGAAGAGCAGTACTTC. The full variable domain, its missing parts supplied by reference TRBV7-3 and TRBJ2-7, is GAGVSQTPSNKVTEKGKYVELRCDPISGHTALYWYRQSLGQGPEFLIYFQGTGAADDSGLPNDRFFAVRPEGSVSTLKIQRTERGDSAVYLCASSNGLAGVEEQYFGPGTRLTVT.

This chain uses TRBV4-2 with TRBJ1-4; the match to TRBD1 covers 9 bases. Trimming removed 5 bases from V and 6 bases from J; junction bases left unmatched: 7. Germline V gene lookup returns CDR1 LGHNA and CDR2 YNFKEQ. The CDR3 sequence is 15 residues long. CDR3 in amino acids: CASSITGGEDEKLFF. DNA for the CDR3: TGTGCCAGCAGCATAACAGGGGGCGAGGATGAAAAACTGTTTTTT.

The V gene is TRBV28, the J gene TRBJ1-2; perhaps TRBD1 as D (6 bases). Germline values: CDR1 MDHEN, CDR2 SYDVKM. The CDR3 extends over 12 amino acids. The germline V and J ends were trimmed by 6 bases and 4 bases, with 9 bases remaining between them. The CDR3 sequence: CASRTDSYGYTF. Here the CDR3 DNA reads TGTGCCAGCAGGACGGACAGCTATGGCTACACCTTC.

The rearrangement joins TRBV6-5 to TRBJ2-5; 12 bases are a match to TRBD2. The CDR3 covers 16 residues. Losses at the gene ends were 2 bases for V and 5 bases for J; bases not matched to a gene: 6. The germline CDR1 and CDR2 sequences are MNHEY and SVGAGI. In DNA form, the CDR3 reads TGTGCCAGCAGTTACGCCCGACTAGCGGGAGCGGAGACCCAGTACTTC. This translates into CASSYARLAGAETQYF.

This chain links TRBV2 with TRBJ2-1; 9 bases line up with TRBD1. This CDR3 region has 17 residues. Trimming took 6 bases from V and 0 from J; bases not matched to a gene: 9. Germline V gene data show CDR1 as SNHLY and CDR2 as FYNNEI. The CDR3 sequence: CASRPGQGRRSYNEQFF. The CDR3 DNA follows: TGTGCCAGCAGGCCGGGACAGGGTAGACGCTCCTACAATGAGCAGTTCTTC.

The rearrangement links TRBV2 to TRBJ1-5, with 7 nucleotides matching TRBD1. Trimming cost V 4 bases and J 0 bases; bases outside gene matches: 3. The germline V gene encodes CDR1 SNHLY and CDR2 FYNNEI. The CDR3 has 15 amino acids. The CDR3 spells CASSGGTASNQPQHF. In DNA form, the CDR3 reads TGTGCCAGCAGTGGGGGGACAGCTAGCAATCAGCCCCAGCATTTT. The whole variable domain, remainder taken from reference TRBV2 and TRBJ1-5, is EPEVTQTPSHQVTQMGQEVILRCVPISNHLYFYWYRQILGQKVEFLVSFYNNEISEKSEIFDDQFSVERPDGSNFTLKIRSTKLEDSAMYFCASSGGTASNQPQHFGDGTRLSIL.

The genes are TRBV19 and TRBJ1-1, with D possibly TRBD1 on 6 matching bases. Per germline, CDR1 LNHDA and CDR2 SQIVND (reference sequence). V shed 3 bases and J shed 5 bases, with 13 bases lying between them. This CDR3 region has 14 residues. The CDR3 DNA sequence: TGTGCCAGTAGTATGATGAGGGGGTGGACTGAAGCTTTCTTT. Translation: CASSMMRGWTEAFF.

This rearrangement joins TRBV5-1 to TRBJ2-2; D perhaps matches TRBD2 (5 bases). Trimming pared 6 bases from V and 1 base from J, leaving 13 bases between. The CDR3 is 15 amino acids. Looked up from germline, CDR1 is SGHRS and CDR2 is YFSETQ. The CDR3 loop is CASKEFEGNTGELFF. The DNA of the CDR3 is TGCGCCAGCAAAGAGTTTGAGGGGAACACCGGGGAGCTGTTTTTT.

The CDR3 DNA sequence: TGCAGCGTCCACTCGGCCGGGGAGCTGTTTTTT. Translation: CSVHSAGELFF. V gene TRBV29-1 combines with J gene TRBJ2-2; no firm D call. The germline gives CDR1 SQVTM, CDR2 ANQGSEA. This CDR3 has 11 amino acids. V dropped 6 bases and J dropped 6 bases, with 8 bases sitting between them.

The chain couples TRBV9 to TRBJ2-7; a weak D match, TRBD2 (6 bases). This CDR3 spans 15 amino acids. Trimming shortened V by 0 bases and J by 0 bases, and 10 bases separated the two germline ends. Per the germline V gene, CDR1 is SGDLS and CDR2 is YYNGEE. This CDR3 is CASSVGGDFSYEQYF. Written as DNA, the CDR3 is TGTGCCAGCAGCGTAGGAGGGGACTTCTCCTACGAGCAGTACTTC. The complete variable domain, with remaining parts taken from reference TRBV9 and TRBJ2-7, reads DSGVTQTPKHLITATGQRVTLRCSPRSGDLSVYWYQQSLDQGLQFLIQYYNGEERAKGNILERFSAQQFPDLHSELNLSSLELGDSALYFCASSVGGDFSYEQYFGPGTRLTVT.

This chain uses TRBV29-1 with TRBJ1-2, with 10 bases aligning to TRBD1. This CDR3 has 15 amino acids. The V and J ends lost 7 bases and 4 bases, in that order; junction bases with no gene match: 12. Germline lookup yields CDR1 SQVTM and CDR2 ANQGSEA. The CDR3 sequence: CSARLGDRGGYGYTF. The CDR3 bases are TGCAGCGCCCGCCTCGGGGACAGGGGAGGCTATGGCTACACCTTC.

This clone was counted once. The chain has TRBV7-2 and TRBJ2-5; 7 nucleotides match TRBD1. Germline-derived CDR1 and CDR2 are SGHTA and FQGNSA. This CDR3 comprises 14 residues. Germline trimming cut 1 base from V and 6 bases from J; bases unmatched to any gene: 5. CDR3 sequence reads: CASSLGQGRKTQYF. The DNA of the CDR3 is TGTGCCAGCAGCTTAGGACAGGGTAGGAAGACCCAGTACTTC.

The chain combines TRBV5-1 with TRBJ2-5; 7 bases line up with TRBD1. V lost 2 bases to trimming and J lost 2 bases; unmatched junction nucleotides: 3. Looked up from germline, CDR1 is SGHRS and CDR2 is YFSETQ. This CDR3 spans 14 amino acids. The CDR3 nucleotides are TGCGCCAGCAGCTTCTCGGACAGGCAAGAGACCCAGTACTTC. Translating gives CASSFSDRQETQYF.

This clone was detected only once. CDR3 sequence (DNA): TGCGCCAGCAGGCCCACTAGGGGGATCGACAATGAGCAGTTCTTC. It is translated as CASRPTRGIDNEQFF. This chain joins TRBV4-1 and TRBJ2-1; weak D call: TRBD1 (6 bases). V dropped 6 bases and J dropped 5 bases, with 17 bases sitting between them. Germline V gene sequence: CDR1 MGHRA, CDR2 YSYEKL. This CDR3 has 15 amino acids.

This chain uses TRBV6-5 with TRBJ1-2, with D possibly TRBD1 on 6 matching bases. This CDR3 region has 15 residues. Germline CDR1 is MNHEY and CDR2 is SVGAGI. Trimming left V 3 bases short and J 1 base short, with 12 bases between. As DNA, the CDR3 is TGTGCCAGCAGTTATTCACAGGGATTTAACTATGGCTACACCTTC. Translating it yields CASSYSQGFNYGYTF.

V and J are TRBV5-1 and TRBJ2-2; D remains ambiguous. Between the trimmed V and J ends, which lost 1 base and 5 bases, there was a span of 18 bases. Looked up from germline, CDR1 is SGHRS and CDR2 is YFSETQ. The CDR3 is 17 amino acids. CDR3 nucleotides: TGCGCCAGCAGCTTGCTCTCGCGGCAGCAAAATACCGGGGAGCTGTTTTTT. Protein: CASSLLSRQQNTGELFF. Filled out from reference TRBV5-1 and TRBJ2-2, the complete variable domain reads KAGVTQTPRYLIKTRGQQVTLSCSPISGHRSVSWYQQTPGQGLQFLFEYFSETQRNKGNFPGRFSGRQFSNSRSEMNVSTLELGDSALYLCASSLLSRQQNTGELFFGEGSRLTVL.

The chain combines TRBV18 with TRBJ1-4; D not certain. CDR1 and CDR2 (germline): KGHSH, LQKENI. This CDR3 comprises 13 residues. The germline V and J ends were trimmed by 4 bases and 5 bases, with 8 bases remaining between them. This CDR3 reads CASSLSGNEKLFF. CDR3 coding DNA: TGTGCCAGCTCACTGTCGGGGAATGAAAAACTGTTTTTT.

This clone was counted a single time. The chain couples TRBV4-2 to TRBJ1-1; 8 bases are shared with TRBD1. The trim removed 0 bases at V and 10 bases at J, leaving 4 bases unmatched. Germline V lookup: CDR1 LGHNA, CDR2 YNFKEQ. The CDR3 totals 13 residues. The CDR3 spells CASSQETGVGAFF. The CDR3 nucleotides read TGTGCCAGCAGCCAAGAGACAGGGGTAGGAGCTTTCTTT.

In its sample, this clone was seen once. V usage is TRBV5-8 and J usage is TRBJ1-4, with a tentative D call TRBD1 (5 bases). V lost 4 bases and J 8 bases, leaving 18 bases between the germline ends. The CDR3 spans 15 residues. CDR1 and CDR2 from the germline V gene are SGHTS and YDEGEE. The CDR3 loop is CASSTSGRWYEKLFF. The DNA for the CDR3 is TGTGCCAGCAGCACTTCAGGGAGGTGGTACGAAAAACTGTTTTTT.